The 29 T cell receptor beta chains below all came from one sample that was sequenced in a study of blood T cell repertoires in COVID-19. The table came from immunoSEQ multiplex PCR; TCRdb's copy has only in-frame clones and leaves some out. Seen here are around 200,000 clones, 85% to 90% observed once, and the top ten hold 1.5% to 2%. The specimen was peripheral blood. The receptors here all came from a man aged 18-30 years with active or convalescent COVID-19.

This sequence joins TRBV7-3 and TRBJ2-3; TRBD1 matches 8 bases. Germline V gene sequence: CDR1 SGHTA, CDR2 FQGTGA. There are 15 residues in the CDR3. Trimming at V came to 3 bases and at J to 0 bases, leaving 2 bases not matched to a gene. The DNA for the CDR3 is TGTGCCAGCAGCTTCTACAGGGGGAGCACAGATACGCAGTATTTT. Its translation is CASSFYRGSTDTQYF.

The rearrangement links TRBV30 to TRBJ1-1, with 11 bases lining up with TRBD1. The V segment lost 2 bases and the J segment 3 bases; nucleotides outside the gene matches: 14. The CDR3 is 18 amino acids. CDR1 is GTSNPN, CDR2 SVGIG, per germline (reference sequence). The CDR3 region is CAWSLNLGQGADYTEAFF. As DNA, the CDR3 is TGTGCCTGGAGTTTAAACCTAGGACAGGGGGCCGATTACACTGAAGCTTTCTTT.

This clone has a handful of counts. The genes are TRBV19 and TRBJ1-6; possibly TRBD1 for D (5 bases). Trimming removed 6 bases from V and 11 bases from J, with 14 bases in between. This CDR3 is built from 13 residues. Germline V CDR1 and CDR2: LNHDA, SQIVND (reference sequence). The CDR3 loop reads CASRLDTFTPLHF. DNA for the CDR3: TGTGCCAGTAGGCTGGACACATTCACACCCCTCCACTTT.

J is TRBJ1-6 and V is TRBV6-2 or TRBV6-3, with 10 bases fitting TRBD1. The CDR3 loop spans 15 amino acids. With V trimmed by 4 bases and J by 10 bases, 7 bases remained unmatched. CDR1 and CDR2 from the germline V gene are MNHEY and SVGEGT. The CDR3 bases are TGTGCCAGCAGTTCCCGGACAGGGGGTTCGTCACCCCTCCACTTT. Amino acid sequence: CASSSRTGGSSPLHF.

The chain is built from TRBV7-6 and TRBJ2-2; 7 bases agree with TRBD1. V shed 1 base and J 4 bases; nucleotides not matched to a gene: 6. Germline V gene data show CDR1 as SGHVS and CDR2 as FNYEAQ. The CDR3 has 16 residues. As DNA, the CDR3 is TGTGCCAGCAGCTTAGATATGACAGGGTTCACCGGGGAGCTGTTTTTT. It yields the protein CASSLDMTGFTGELFF.

The rearrangement uses TRBV5-4 and TRBJ2-3, with a possible D match to TRBD1 (8 bases). The CDR3 is 16 residues long. Germline V gene data show CDR1 as SGHNT and CDR2 as YYREEE (reference sequence). Trimming cost V 4 bases and J 2 bases, with 17 bases left between them. The CDR3 nucleotides read TGTGCCAGCAGCGGGGGGGACAGGCGTTCCACAGATACGCAGTATTTT. It specifies CASSGGDRRSTDTQYF.

This clone was picked up a small number of times. V gene TRBV6-5 combines with J gene TRBJ1-1; D is undetermined. CDR1 is MNHEY, CDR2 SVGAGI, per germline. CDR3 length: 15 amino acids. V lost 7 bases to trimming and J lost 3 bases, with 18 bases between them. The CDR3 coding sequence is TGTGCCAGCACTAAAAAGCGGCAGATAGACACTGAAGCTTTCTTT. Protein: CASTKKRQIDTEAFF.

The gene calls are TRBV2 and TRBJ1-2; D is uncertain. This CDR3 contains 10 residues. Per germline, CDR1 SNHLY and CDR2 FYNNEI. Trimming took 3 bases from V and 6 from J, leaving 2 bases between them. The CDR3 DNA sequence: TGTGCCAGCAGTGATAATGGCTACACCTTC. This encodes CASSDNGYTF.

V gene TRBV2 combines with J gene TRBJ1-6; 12 positions match TRBD1. The CDR3 consists of 16 residues. Germline values: CDR1 SNHLY, CDR2 FYNNEI. V was pared by 4 bases and J by 7 bases, with 5 bases of the junction left unmatched. The CDR3 reads CASSVGTGGRNSPLHF. As DNA, the CDR3 is TGTGCCAGCAGTGTCGGGACAGGGGGCAGGAATTCACCCCTCCACTTT.

The chain has TRBV9 and TRBJ1-3; no clear D gene. V was cut by 0 bases and J by 0 bases, with 7 bases left in between. The CDR3 sequence is 15 residues long. Germline V gene lookup returns CDR1 SGDLS and CDR2 YYNGEE. CDR3 nucleotides: TGTGCCAGCAGCGTAGGTGTGGCCTCTGGAAACACCATATATTTT. As protein: CASSVGVASGNTIYF.

This chain joins TRBV19 and TRBJ2-3; D may be TRBD2 (6 bases). Trimming took off 4 bases at V and 2 bases at J, with 10 bases between the two ends. CDR3 size: 14 residues. Germline V gives CDR1 LNHDA, CDR2 SQIVND (reference sequence). This CDR3 is CASSTRDSTDTQYF. CDR3 sequence (DNA): TGTGCCAGTAGTACCCGGGACTCCACAGATACGCAGTATTTT.

This clone turned up a few times. The chain is built from TRBV2 and TRBJ2-3; 11 bases align to TRBD1. In germline, CDR1 is SNHLY, CDR2 FYNNEI. Trimming cost V 4 bases and J 4 bases; bases outside gene matches: 1. The CDR3 contains 14 residues. Here the CDR3 DNA reads TGTGCCAGCAGTGGGGACAGGGGGGCAGATACGCAGTATTTT. It codes for CASSGDRGADTQYF.

This chain uses TRBV2 with TRBJ2-7, with D perhaps TRBD1 (6 bases). This CDR3 is 13 amino acids long. Germline lookup yields CDR1 SNHLY and CDR2 FYNNEI. V was shortened by 5 bases and J by 2 bases, with 10 bases between the two germline ends. CDR3 nucleotides: TGTGCCAGCAGTCAGGGGCTGACCTACGAGCAGTACTTC. Translated: CASSQGLTYEQYF.

The rearrangement uses TRBV10-2 and TRBJ1-2, with a possible D match to TRBD1 (5 bases). V was cut by 3 bases and J by 7 bases, with 15 bases left in between. The CDR3 spans 14 residues. In germline, CDR1 is WSHSY, CDR2 SAAADI. DNA of the CDR3: TGCGCCAGCAGTGAAATACGGGGGGATGGTGGCTACACCTTC. Its translation is CASSEIRGDGGYTF.

The gene calls are TRBV19 and TRBJ1-3; D ambiguous. From germline, CDR1 is LNHDA and CDR2 SQIVND (reference sequence). Trimming left V 6 bases short and J 0 bases short, with 15 bases between. The CDR3 sequence is 16 residues long. CDR3 bases: TGTGCCAGTAGCTCGTGGGGAGGCAGCTCTGGAAACACCATATATTTT. Translation: CASSSWGGSSGNTIYF. The full variable domain, with the rest looked up from reference TRBV19 and TRBJ1-3, is DGGITQSPKYLFRKEGQNVTLSCEQNLNHDAMYWYRQDPGQGLRLIYYSQIVNDFQKGDIAEGYSVSREKKESFPLTVTSAQKNPTAFYLCASSSWGGSSGNTIYFGEGSWLTVV.

The V gene is TRBV19, the J gene TRBJ2-3; 9 bases are a match to TRBD2. Germline V gene sequence: CDR1 LNHDA, CDR2 SQIVND (reference sequence). This CDR3 comprises 14 residues. Trimming took 4 bases from V and 1 from J; bases not matched to a gene: 0. The CDR3 bases are TGTGCCAGTAGTACTAGCGGGGGCACAGATACGCAGTATTTT. Amino acids: CASSTSGGTDTQYF.

The chain combines TRBV27 with TRBJ1-3; a possible D gene is TRBD1 (6 bases). The V and J ends lost 5 bases and 2 bases respectively, with 10 bases between them. CDR1 MNHEY and CDR2 SMNVEV come from the germline V gene (reference sequence). The CDR3 has 14 residues. DNA for the CDR3: TGTGCCAGCAGTCCCAACAGGGCTGGAAACACCATATATTTT. Protein sequence: CASSPNRAGNTIYF.

This chain connects TRBV30 to TRBJ2-7; D remains ambiguous. Trimming removed 7 bases at V and 4 bases at J, with 14 bases between. Germline V gene lookup returns CDR1 GTSNPN and CDR2 SVGIG (reference sequence). The CDR3 is made up of 12 amino acids. CDR3 sequence: CALHIPSYEQYF. The CDR3 nucleotides are TGTGCCTTACACATCCCCAGTTACGAGCAGTACTTC.

The chain joins TRBV23-1 to TRBJ1-2; maybe TRBD1 (5 bases). TRBV23-1 is an ORF, with its function uncertain. This CDR3 has 12 residues. Trimming took 2 bases from V and 8 from J, leaving 9 bases between them. The CDR3 nucleotides are TGCGCCAGCAGTCAAAAGGGGAACGGCTACACCTTC. Amino acid sequence: CASSQKGNGYTF.

The V gene is TRBV5-6, the J gene TRBJ1-2, with 9 bases fitting TRBD1. The CDR3 sequence is 16 residues long. Unmatched junction bases numbered 8, after V lost 1 base and J lost 4 bases. CDR1 and CDR2 from the germline V gene are SGHDT and YYEEEE. Written as DNA, the CDR3 is TGTGCCAGCAGCTTGTTCTTGGGACAGGGTTCCTATGGCTACACCTTC. Protein product: CASSLFLGQGSYGYTF.

The chain links TRBV6-2 or TRBV6-3 to TRBJ2-7; no clear D. The CDR3 is 15 residues long. The V end lost 2 bases, the J end lost 2 bases, and 13 bases lay between the germline ends. Germline lookup yields CDR1 MNHEY and CDR2 SVGEGT. The CDR3 DNA sequence: TGTGCCAGCAGTTACATGCAGGCCCTTACCTACGAGCAGTACTTC. The encoded protein is CASSYMQALTYEQYF.

This sequence joins TRBV2 and TRBJ1-1; 8 bases line up with TRBD1. Germline-derived CDR1 and CDR2 are SNHLY and FYNNEI. CDR3 size: 15 residues. V lost 4 bases and J lost 1; bases outside the gene matches: 5. CDR3 sequence (DNA): TGTGCCAGCAGTGGACAGGGGACCCCGAACACTGAAGCTTTCTTT. Translating it yields CASSGQGTPNTEAFF.

The J gene is TRBJ1-5, the V gene TRBV30, with D uncertain. The length of the CDR3 is 13 residues. Germline CDR1 is GTSNPN and CDR2 is SVGIG (reference sequence). Trimming removed 0 bases from V and 3 bases from J, with 6 bases in between. CDR3 in amino acids: CAWSVRDNQPQHF. The CDR3, as DNA: TGTGCCTGGAGTGTACGGGACAATCAGCCCCAGCATTTT.

This chain joins TRBV3-1 (or the pseudogene TRBV3-2) and TRBJ2-3; possible D gene TRBD2, 6 bases. V was cut by 5 bases and J by 4 bases, with 10 bases left in between. The CDR3 has 13 residues. Germline CDR1 and CDR2: LGHDT and YNNKEL (reference sequence). Written as DNA, the CDR3 is TGTGCCAGCAGCACAGGAGGGGCAGATACGCAGTATTTT. The encoded protein is CASSTGGADTQYF.

The chain couples TRBV2 to TRBJ2-5; TRBD1 might be the D (5 bases). Germline lookup yields CDR1 SNHLY and CDR2 FYNNEI. Trimming took 6 bases from V and 4 from J, leaving 15 bases between them. The CDR3 loop spans 14 amino acids. The CDR3 DNA reads as TGTGCCAGCAGCGCCTTGGTGGGGCCAGAGACCCAGTACTTC. It codes for CASSALVGPETQYF.

V usage is TRBV5-6 and J usage is TRBJ2-5, with 9 bases matching TRBD2. The CDR3 sequence is 18 residues long. With 1 base clipped from V and 4 bases from J, the junction kept 14 bases outside the gene matches. The germline V gene has CDR1 SGHDT and CDR2 YYEEEE. The CDR3 coding sequence is TGTGCCAGCAGCTTGATCGGGTCTAGCGGGAAGTTTCGAGAGACCCAGTACTTC. Translation: CASSLIGSSGKFRETQYF.

This clone was counted a single time. The chain combines TRBV9 with TRBJ2-7; tentative D call: TRBD1 (5 bases). The CDR3 loop spans 15 amino acids. The ends were cut back, 3 bases at V and 9 bases at J, with 22 bases in the middle. Per germline, CDR1 SGDLS and CDR2 YYNGEE. CDR3 region: CASSGGPSVGSGQYF. CDR3 in DNA: TGTGCCAGCAGCGGGGGCCCTTCGGTGGGTTCAGGGCAGTACTTC.

The V and J genes are TRBV30 and TRBJ2-5; 7 bases align to TRBD1. The CDR3 has 14 residues. CDR1 and CDR2 (germline): GTSNPN, SVGIG (reference sequence). V trimming: 4 bases; J trimming: 6 bases; junction bases outside the gene matches: 11. DNA of the CDR3: TGTGCCTGGACGGCGAAGGGGGCGAGACAGACCCAGTACTTC. Translated: CAWTAKGARQTQYF.

DNA for the CDR3: TGTGCCACCGCAGAGGTACCCGGCGTAATGTCGCCCCAGCATTTT. This translates into CATAEVPGVMSPQHF. The chain carries TRBV19 and TRBJ1-5; unclear D gene. Trimming took off 10 bases at V and 9 bases at J, with 25 bases between the two ends. Germline CDR1 and CDR2: LNHDA and SQIVND (reference sequence). This CDR3 contains 15 residues. Based on the CDR3 plus reference TRBV19 and TRBJ1-5, the full variable domain is DGGITQSPKYLFRKEGQNVTLSCEQNLNHDAMYWYRQDPGQGLRLIYYSQIVNDFQKGDIAEGYSVSREKKESFPLTVTSAQKNPTAFYLCATAEVPGVMSPQHFGDGTRLSIL.